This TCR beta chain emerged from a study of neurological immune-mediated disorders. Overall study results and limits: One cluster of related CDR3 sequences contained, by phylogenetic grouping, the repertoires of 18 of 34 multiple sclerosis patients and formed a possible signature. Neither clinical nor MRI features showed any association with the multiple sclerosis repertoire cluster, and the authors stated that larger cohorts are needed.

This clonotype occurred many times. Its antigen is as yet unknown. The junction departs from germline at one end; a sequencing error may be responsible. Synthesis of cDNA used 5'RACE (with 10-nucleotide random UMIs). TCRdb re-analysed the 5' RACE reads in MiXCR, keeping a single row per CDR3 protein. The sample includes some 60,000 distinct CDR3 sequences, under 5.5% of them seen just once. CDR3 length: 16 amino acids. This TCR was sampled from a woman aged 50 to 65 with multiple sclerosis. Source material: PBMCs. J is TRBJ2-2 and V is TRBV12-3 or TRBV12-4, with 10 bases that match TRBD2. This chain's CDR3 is CASSIAGGPNTGELFF. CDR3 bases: TGTGCCAGCAGTATAGCGGGGGGCCCGAACACCGGGGAGCTGTTTTTT.